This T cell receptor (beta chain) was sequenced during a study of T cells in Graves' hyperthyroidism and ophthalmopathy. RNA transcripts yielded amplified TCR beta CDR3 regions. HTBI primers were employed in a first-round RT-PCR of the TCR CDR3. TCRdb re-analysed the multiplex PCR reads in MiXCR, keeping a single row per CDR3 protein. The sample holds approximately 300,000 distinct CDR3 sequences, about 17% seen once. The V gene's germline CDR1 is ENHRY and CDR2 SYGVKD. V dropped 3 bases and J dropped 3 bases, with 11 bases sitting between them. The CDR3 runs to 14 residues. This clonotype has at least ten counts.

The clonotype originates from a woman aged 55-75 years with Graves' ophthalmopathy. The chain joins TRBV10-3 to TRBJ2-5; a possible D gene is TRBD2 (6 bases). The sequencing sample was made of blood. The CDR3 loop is CAISEVTGEETQYF. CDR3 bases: TGTGCCATCAGTGAAGTGACGGGGGAAGAGACCCAGTACTTC.